This entry concerns a single T cell receptor (beta chain). This sample is part of a study of blood T cell repertoires in COVID-19. Cohort allocation depended upon clinical history that participants reported. CDR1 LGHNA and CDR2 YNFKEQ come from the germline V gene. The CDR3 sequence is 15 residues long. The ends lost 4 bases at V and 8 bases at J; junction bases unmatched: 10. How the authors handled the data: From reference gene primer amplification, estimates of nucleated cell counts were derived. Here immunoSEQ multiplex PCR was the method, and the copy in TCRdb shows in-frame clones only, minus some. Clone size and the V and J calls come from that table; the DNA yielded D and trimming. The table includes fewer than 450,000 clones, roughly 87% detected once.

The chain has TRBV4-2 and TRBJ1-2; 10 nucleotides match TRBD1. The sequenced material came from PBMCs or T cells enriched from blood (not recorded which). The TCR sequence derives from a man aged 18 to 30 who had recovered from COVID-19. This CDR3 is CASSPQGQGIKGYTF. DNA for the CDR3: TGTGCCAGCAGCCCCCAGGGACAGGGGATCAAAGGCTACACCTTC.